This T cell receptor (beta chain) comes out of a study of type 1 and type 2 diabetes patients. Points from the study as a whole: Some HECs seen only in T1D might also appear in more T2D or control samples. Type 2 diabetes and control samples shared highly correlated V and J usage, averaging about 0.97.

No donor had another autoimmune disease or recent infection within four weeks. As for this clonotype: Its cognate antigen is unknown.

Germline lookup yields CDR1 SGHAT and CDR2 FQNNGV. Between the trimmed V and J ends, which lost 5 bases and 5 bases, there was a span of 15 bases. The CDR3 extends over 14 amino acids. The PCR template was genomic DNA. Multiplex PCR with 30 forward and 13 reverse primers amplified the TCR beta CDR3. TCRdb fed the multiplex PCR reads into MiXCR, producing one record per CDR3 protein. The sample carries 250,000 to 300,000 distinct CDR3 sequences, around 47% recorded once. The genes are TRBV11-2 and TRBJ2-5; D possibly corresponds to TRBD1 (5 bases). The sample was peripheral blood mononuclear cells (PBMCs). This TCR came from a man between 18 and 29 years old with type 2 diabetes. Here the CDR3 DNA reads TGTGCCAGCAGCGGTCAATCAGGGCGGGAGACCCAGTACTTC. Translated, it gives CASSGQSGRETQYF.